The 27 T cell receptor beta chains below all came from one sample that was sequenced in a study of blood T cell repertoires in COVID-19. Produced via immunoSEQ multiplex PCR; TCRdb's table is partial and in-frame only. The table lists around 150,000 clones, roughly nine tenths of them singletons. Input material: peripheral blood. The receptors come from a woman aged 60-75 years with active COVID-19.

The V call is TRBV12-3 or TRBV12-4, the J call TRBJ1-2; TRBD1 matches at 7 bases. Trimming at V came to 6 bases and at J to 5 bases, leaving 6 bases not matched to a gene. The CDR3 extends over 13 amino acids. The CDR3, as DNA: TGTGCCAGCAGCCCGACAGGGTTATATGGCTACACCTTC. Translated, it gives CASSPTGLYGYTF.

The V call is TRBV7-9, the J call TRBJ2-7; D is ambiguous. The germline V and J ends were trimmed by 5 bases and 7 bases, with 9 bases remaining between them. The germline V gene has CDR1 SEHNR and CDR2 FQNEAQ (reference sequence). The CDR3 is 11 residues long. The CDR3 DNA sequence: TGTGCCAGCAGCCGAGGTACGGAGCAGTACTTC. Translating gives CASSRGTEQYF.

To note about this clone: One end of the junction is discordant with germline, which a read error may explain. This sequence joins TRBV6-5 and TRBJ2-7; D is possibly TRBD2 (7 bases). Germline CDR1 is MNHEY and CDR2 is SVGAGI. The CDR3 spans 12 residues. CDR3 in DNA: TGTGCCAGCACTCCTCCGGGGGGCAGACCAAGCTTC. The encoded protein is CASTPPGGRPSF.

This clone was observed once. The chain couples TRBV9 to TRBJ2-3; perhaps TRBD2 as D (6 bases). The germline V gene encodes CDR1 SGDLS and CDR2 YYNGEE. The CDR3 loop spans 15 amino acids. V dropped 7 bases and J dropped 2 bases, with 17 bases sitting between them. CDR3 region: CASGGTAGSTDTQYF. The DNA of the CDR3 is TGTGCCAGCGGGGGGACGGCAGGGTCCACAGATACGCAGTATTTT.

This chain links TRBV5-1 with TRBJ2-3; D is perhaps TRBD2 (5 bases). With 3 bases removed from V and 2 bases from J, the gap between germline ends came to 13 bases. The germline CDR1 and CDR2 sequences are SGHRS and YFSETQ. The CDR3 loop spans 15 amino acids. This CDR3 is CASSSPTGDTDTQYF. The CDR3 nucleotides are TGCGCCAGCAGCTCCCCAACCGGGGACACAGATACGCAGTATTTT.

The chain has TRBV24-1 and TRBJ1-5, with D unresolved. CDR3 length: 16 amino acids. Trimming removed 2 bases at V and 6 bases at J, with 16 bases between. Germline V CDR1 and CDR2: KGHDR, SFDVKD. CDR3 residues: CATSDSMIGGSQPQHF. In DNA form, the CDR3 reads TGTGCCACCAGTGATTCCATGATCGGCGGGAGTCAGCCCCAGCATTTT.

CDR3 in DNA: TGTGCCAGCAGCTTGCAGGGTTCACCCCTCCACTTT. Protein: CASSLQGSPLHF. This chain uses TRBV5-4 with TRBJ1-6; a weak D match, TRBD1 (5 bases). Per germline, CDR1 SGHNT and CDR2 YYREEE (reference sequence). CDR3 size: 12 residues. With 1 base removed from V and 9 bases from J, the gap between germline ends came to 5 bases.

The chain joins TRBV24-1 to TRBJ1-1; a weak D match, TRBD1 (5 bases). Trimming removed 5 bases from V and 5 bases from J, with 14 bases in between. Germline CDR1 KGHDR, CDR2 SFDVKD. The CDR3 length is 14 residues. The CDR3 here is CATSVGGSPTEAFF. CDR3 coding DNA: TGTGCCACCAGTGTCGGGGGAAGCCCGACTGAAGCTTTCTTT.

The chain recombines TRBV11-3 with TRBJ2-1; a possible D gene is TRBD1 (6 bases). The CDR3 is 14 amino acids. Germline V gene data show CDR1 as SGHNT and CDR2 as YENEEA. Trimming took 5 bases from V and 5 from J, leaving 13 bases between them. The DNA of the CDR3 is TGTGCCAGCAGCCCTAGCCAGGGGCACAATGAGCAGTTCTTC. Its translation: CASSPSQGHNEQFF.

This clone is a singleton in its sample. The rearrangement links TRBV5-1 to TRBJ2-1; weak D call: TRBD2 (6 bases). Trimming took off 2 bases at V and 5 bases at J, with 23 bases between the two ends. Germline CDR1 SGHRS, CDR2 YFSETQ. CDR3 length equals 18 residues. In DNA form, the CDR3 reads TGCGCCAGCAGCTTAGACGGGACGCCGAGGGCGGGGAACAATGAGCAGTTCTTC. The encoded protein is CASSLDGTPRAGNNEQFF.

The chain employs TRBV19 and TRBJ1-5, with 9 bases fitting TRBD1. The CDR3 runs to 15 residues. Trimming cost V 2 bases and J 6 bases; bases outside gene matches: 5. CDR1 and CDR2 (germline): LNHDA, SQIVND (reference sequence). The CDR3 sequence is CASSIRGTGSQPQHF. The CDR3 nucleotides read TGTGCCAGTAGTATACGTGGGACAGGGTCTCAGCCCCAGCATTTT.

This rearrangement joins TRBV18 to TRBJ2-1; 7 bases agree with TRBD2. With 2 bases clipped from V and 5 bases from J, the junction kept 6 bases outside the gene matches. Germline loops: CDR1 KGHSH, CDR2 LQKENI. CDR3 size: 15 residues. The CDR3 nucleotides are TGTGCCAGCTCACCATCCTGGGGGGGTAACAATGAGCAGTTCTTC. Amino acids: CASSPSWGGNNEQFF. The full variable domain, its missing parts supplied by reference TRBV18 and TRBJ2-1, is NAGVMQNPRHLVRRRGQEARLRCSPMKGHSHVYWYRQLPEEGLKFMVYLQKENIIDESGMPKERFSAEFPKEGPSILRIQQVVRGDSAAYFCASSPSWGGNNEQFFGPGTRLTVL.

J is TRBJ2-2 and V is TRBV6-6, with 10 bases lining up with TRBD1. The germline CDR1 and CDR2 sequences are MNHNY and SVGAGI (reference sequence). V lost 2 bases to trimming and J lost 7 bases; unmatched junction nucleotides: 7. This CDR3 is built from 16 residues. The DNA for the CDR3 is TGTGCCAGCAGTTACGAGACCGGGACAGGGGTCGGGGAGCTGTTTTTT. The encoded protein is CASSYETGTGVGELFF.

The chain couples TRBV4-2 to TRBJ2-1, with TRBD2 matching over 10 bases. This CDR3 is built from 17 residues. Germline values: CDR1 LGHNA, CDR2 YNFKEQ. The V segment lost 2 bases and the J segment 5 bases; nucleotides outside the gene matches: 9. CDR3 sequence reads: CASSQTQAGGLNNEQFF. The CDR3 nucleotides read TGTGCCAGCAGCCAAACTCAAGCGGGAGGGCTCAACAATGAGCAGTTCTTC.

This clone was seen a single time. The V gene is TRBV7-2, the J gene TRBJ1-1, with a possible D match to TRBD1 (5 bases). This CDR3 has 15 amino acids. Germline values: CDR1 SGHTA, CDR2 FQGNSA. Trimming pared 5 bases from V and 4 bases from J, leaving 17 bases between. The CDR3 DNA is TGTGCCAGCAGCCCGGGACTCCCCTGGGGCACTGAAGCTTTCTTT. Translation: CASSPGLPWGTEAFF.

The V gene is TRBV18, the J gene TRBJ2-5; the match to TRBD1 covers 12 bases. This CDR3 has 19 amino acids. CDR1 and CDR2 from the germline V gene are KGHSH and LQKENI. V dropped 4 bases and J dropped 3; count of bases not matched to a gene: 15. The CDR3 DNA reads TGTGCCAGCTCACTCTTTCCCGGGACAGGGGGCGCATGGGAAGAGACCCAGTACTTC. It translates to CASSLFPGTGGAWEETQYF.

The genes are TRBV11-2 and TRBJ1-1; TRBD1 matches 7 bases. The junction had 4 bases not matched to a gene; V was cut back by 4 bases and J by 5 bases. The CDR3 length is 13 residues. Germline loops: CDR1 SGHAT, CDR2 FQNNGV. DNA of the CDR3: TGTGCCAGCAGCTACCAACAGGGGACTGAAGCTTTCTTT. Protein sequence: CASSYQQGTEAFF.

The rearrangement uses TRBV2 and TRBJ1-3, with a weak D call TRBD1 (6 bases). The V and J ends lost 8 bases and 2 bases respectively, with 19 bases between them. Per the germline V gene, CDR1 is SNHLY and CDR2 is FYNNEI. CDR3 length: 16 residues. Written as DNA, the CDR3 is TGTGCCAGCGGCTACCCGAACAGGGTAGCTGGAAACACCATATATTTT. This encodes CASGYPNRVAGNTIYF.

The V call is TRBV29-1, the J call TRBJ2-1; maybe TRBD2 (6 bases). V was shortened by 6 bases and J by 9 bases, with 15 bases between the two germline ends. This CDR3 has 12 amino acids. Germline assignment: CDR1 SQVTM and CDR2 ANQGSEA. The CDR3 nucleotides are TGCAGCGTCCTTCGGGAGAACAGTGAGCAGTTCTTC. Protein: CSVLRENSEQFF.

The V gene is TRBV18, the J gene TRBJ2-5; the match to TRBD1 covers 10 bases. The germline gives CDR1 KGHSH, CDR2 LQKENI. This CDR3 is built from 13 residues. The V and J ends lost 6 bases and 5 bases, in that order; junction bases with no gene match: 3. CDR3 region: CASSRTGGETQYF. The CDR3 DNA is TGTGCCAGCTCCCGGACAGGGGGGGAGACCCAGTACTTC.

CDR3 in amino acids: CASSLSSGPLDTQYF. The CDR3 DNA is TGTGCCAGCAGCTTATCTAGCGGCCCTTTAGATACGCAGTATTTT. V and J are TRBV7-2 and TRBJ2-3; TRBD2 agrees at 7 bases. J was trimmed by 5 bases and V by 2 bases; bases with no gene match: 7. CDR1 and CDR2 (germline): SGHTA, FQGNSA. CDR3 size: 15 residues.

This clone was seen only once. V and J are TRBV14 and TRBJ1-1, with D tentatively TRBD1 (6 bases). The V end was cut by 0 bases, the J end by 3 bases, with 11 bases between. The length of the CDR3 is 15 residues. From germline, CDR1 is SGHDN and CDR2 FVKESK. CDR3: CASSQEGGAYTEAFF. DNA of the CDR3: TGTGCCAGCAGCCAAGAGGGGGGGGCCTACACTGAAGCTTTCTTT.

This sequence joins TRBV11-2 and TRBJ1-1, with D perhaps TRBD1 (5 bases). The CDR3 length is 13 residues. V was pared by 5 bases and J by 6 bases, with 13 bases between. Per the germline V gene, CDR1 is SGHAT and CDR2 is FQNNGV. This CDR3 is CASSPRRAAEAFF. CDR3 bases: TGTGCCAGCAGCCCCCGCAGGGCCGCTGAAGCTTTCTTT.

The chain combines TRBV3-1 (or the pseudogene TRBV3-2) with TRBJ2-5; a weak D match, TRBD2 (6 bases). The V end was cut by 7 bases, the J end by 5 bases, with 17 bases between. The CDR3 covers 14 residues. Germline loops: CDR1 LGHDT, CDR2 YNNKEL (reference sequence). CDR3 nucleotides: TGTGCCAGCACCCAGAGCGGGTGGTGGGAGACCCAGTACTTC. It yields the protein CASTQSGWWETQYF.

This clone was counted only a few times. The J gene is TRBJ2-1, the V gene TRBV19; D gene uncertain. V lost 5 bases and J lost 8, with 16 bases in between. CDR1 and CDR2 from the germline V gene are LNHDA and SQIVND (reference sequence). The CDR3 is 14 residues long. CDR3 region: CASSFGSRVDEQFF. The CDR3 DNA reads as TGTGCCAGTAGTTTCGGGTCCCGGGTCGATGAGCAGTTCTTC.

This rearrangement joins TRBV7-2 to TRBJ1-5; D is unclear. Germline V gene sequence: CDR1 SGHTA, CDR2 FQGNSA. The V end lost 6 bases, the J end lost 6 bases, and 18 bases lay between the germline ends. The CDR3 is 15 amino acids. As DNA, the CDR3 is TGTGCCAGCAGTTCCGACGGATTCCCAGGTCAGCCCCAGCATTTT. It codes for CASSSDGFPGQPQHF.

The chain joins TRBV27 to TRBJ1-5; TRBD1 aligns across 8 bases. V lost 8 bases to trimming and J lost 0 bases; unmatched junction nucleotides: 3. CDR1 and CDR2 (germline): MNHEY, SMNVEV (reference sequence). The CDR3 is 14 amino acids. CDR3 loop: CASGQGFSNQPQHF. DNA for the CDR3: TGTGCCAGCGGACAGGGTTTTAGCAATCAGCCCCAGCATTTT.